Each of the 5 T cell receptor beta chains below was sequenced from the same sample in a study of glioma-infiltrating T cells after dendritic cell vaccination. TCRdb keeps only in-frame clones here, not all; method: immunoSEQ multiplex PCR. The sample lists tens of thousands of clones, around 90% occurring once. The sequences come from blood, collected before dendritic cell vaccination. Receptors were obtained from a human donor with glioblastoma.

The chain recombines TRBV27 with TRBJ1-5; D call uncertain. Looked up from germline, CDR1 is MNHEY and CDR2 is SMNVEV (reference sequence). This CDR3 contains 14 residues. V was trimmed by 3 bases and J by 0 bases, leaving 6 bases between them. CDR3 in amino acids: CASSFGGSNQPQHF. CDR3 nucleotide sequence: TGTGCCAGCAGTTTCGGAGGTAGCAATCAGCCCCAGCATTTT.

The chain carries TRBV5-1 and TRBJ1-3, with TRBD1 matching 8 bases. This CDR3 comprises 14 residues. Per germline, CDR1 SGHRS and CDR2 YFSETQ. The junction had 3 bases not matched to a gene; V was cut back by 3 bases and J by 4 bases. The chain's CDR3 is CASSSRDRGNTIYF. As DNA, the CDR3 is TGCGCCAGCAGCTCCCGGGACAGGGGAAACACCATATATTTT.

The V gene is TRBV5-1, the J gene TRBJ1-6, with TRBD1 identical over 9 bases. The CDR3 covers 15 residues. Per the germline V gene, CDR1 is SGHRS and CDR2 is YFSETQ. J lost 10 bases, V lost 5 bases, and 10 bases had no gene match. The DNA of the CDR3 is TGCGCCAGCAGGGGGCGGACAGGGGTTGAGTCACCCCTCCACTTT. This sequence encodes CASRGRTGVESPLHF.

The chain joins TRBV15 to TRBJ2-1, with 10 bases matching TRBD2. This CDR3 spans 16 amino acids. Germline V CDR1 and CDR2: LNHNV, YYDKDF (reference sequence). V lost 0 bases and J lost 7; bases outside the gene matches: 6. The DNA for the CDR3 is TGTGCCACCAGCAGAGATCCCAGCGGGGGGGGGAATGAGCAGTTCTTC. This translates into CATSRDPSGGGNEQFF.

This clone was counted a single time. The chain is built from TRBV19 and TRBJ2-7; D perhaps matches TRBD2 (5 bases). CDR1 LNHDA and CDR2 SQIVND come from the germline V gene (reference sequence). V was clipped by 7 bases and J by 5 bases, with 18 bases between them. This CDR3 comprises 14 residues. CDR3 coding DNA: TGTGCCAGTAAAGGGAGAGGGCCTACCCACGAGCAGTACTTC. Protein product: CASKGRGPTHEQYF.